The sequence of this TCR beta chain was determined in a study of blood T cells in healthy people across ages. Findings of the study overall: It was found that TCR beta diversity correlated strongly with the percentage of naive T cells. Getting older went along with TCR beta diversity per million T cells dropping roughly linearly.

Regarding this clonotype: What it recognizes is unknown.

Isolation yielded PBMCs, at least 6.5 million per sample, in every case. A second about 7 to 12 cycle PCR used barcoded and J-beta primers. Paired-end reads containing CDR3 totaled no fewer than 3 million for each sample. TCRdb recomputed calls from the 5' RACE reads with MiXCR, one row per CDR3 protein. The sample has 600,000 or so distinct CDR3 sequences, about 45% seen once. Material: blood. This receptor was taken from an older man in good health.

The CDR3 region is CASSPTGGVETQYF. CDR3 DNA sequence: TGTGCCAGCAGCCCCACAGGGGGCGTGGAGACCCAGTACTTC. J is TRBJ2-5 and V is TRBV7-2; TRBD1 aligns across 9 bases. Trimming cost V 5 bases and J 5 bases; bases outside gene matches: 6. The CDR3 sequence is 14 residues long. Germline CDR1 and CDR2: SGHTA and FQGNSA.